Each of the 2 T cell receptor beta chains below was sequenced from the same sample in a study of Graves' ophthalmopathy and Graves' hyperthyroidism. The TCR beta CDR3 regions underwent amplification from RNA transcripts. Scientists carried out first-round RT-PCR using HTBI primers and then a second-round multiplex PCR. TCRdb re-derived calls from the multiplex PCR reads in MiXCR, one entry per CDR3 protein. The sample yields more than 300,000 distinct CDR3 sequences, 17% seen once. The sample taken for sequencing was peripheral blood. The receptors here all came from an adult woman with stable Graves' hyperthyroidism.

This clonotype was found many times. The chain couples TRBV5-1 to TRBJ2-7; tentatively, D is TRBD1 or TRBD2 (5 bases each). Per germline, CDR1 SGHRS and CDR2 YFSETQ. Trimming took 1 base from V and 6 from J, leaving 14 bases between them. The CDR3 loop spans 14 amino acids. The CDR3 loop reads CASSLMGVMAEQYF. CDR3 DNA: TGCGCCAGCAGCTTGATGGGGGTGATGGCCGAGCAGTACTTC.

This clonotype showed up many times. The V gene is TRBV15, the J gene TRBJ2-7; tentative D call: TRBD1 (6 bases). The V and J ends lost 1 base and 2 bases respectively, with 15 bases between them. The germline gives CDR1 LNHNV, CDR2 YYDKDF (reference sequence). The CDR3 runs 16 residues. This chain's CDR3 is CATSRVTTGPPYEQYF. DNA for the CDR3: TGTGCCACCAGCAGAGTCACGACAGGCCCTCCCTACGAGCAGTACTTC.